A single sample gave rise to the 31 T cell receptor beta chains below, sequenced in a study of blood T cells in healthy people across ages (dated by TCRdb to 2015 to 2017). The library was prepared using 5' RACE. Instrument used: Illumina HiSeq 2500. A second PCR of roughly 6 to 11 cycles was run with a J-beta primer mix and a sample-barcoded 5' primer. TCRdb passed the public sequencing reads through fastp at Q25 and MiXCR, retaining productive beta sequences. Rows matching on CDR3 protein sequence are summarized as one entry with the most common DNA and genes. The sample table contains more than 600,000 distinct CDR3 sequences; only one count was recorded for roughly 25% of them. The top ten constitute roughly a tenth of the sample. The same data also contributed to another study, on T cells of mothers and their children.

What was sequenced was blood. The receptor set was obtained from a boy under 18 in good health.

J is TRBJ2-5 and V is TRBV25-1; 12 nucleotides align to TRBD1. The trim removed 8 bases at V and 5 bases at J, leaving 15 bases unmatched. The CDR3 covers 17 residues. The germline V gene has CDR1 MGHDK and CDR2 SYGVNS. The CDR3 loop reads CASARDRGPFTGETQYF. CDR3 sequence (DNA): TGTGCCAGCGCTCGGGACAGGGGGCCGTTTACCGGGGAGACCCAGTACTTC.

This clonotype occurred a few times. This chain connects TRBV7-6 to TRBJ2-7; 7 bases agree with TRBD1. The germline gives CDR1 SGHVS, CDR2 FNYEAQ. CDR3 length: 15 amino acids. After removal of 5 bases from V and 4 bases from J, the junction contained 11 bases not matched to a gene. The CDR3 sequence is CASSVKGQVGYEQYF. The CDR3 DNA reads as TGTGCCAGCAGCGTGAAAGGACAGGTTGGATACGAGCAGTACTTC.

The chain has TRBV29-1 and TRBJ2-4, with D possibly being TRBD1 (6 bases). Germline V CDR1 and CDR2: SQVTM, ANQGSEA. The CDR3 length is 14 residues. V shed 7 bases and J shed 0 bases, with 13 bases lying between them. The CDR3 spells CSARTAIAKNIQYF. CDR3 in DNA: TGCAGCGCCCGGACAGCTATAGCCAAAAACATTCAGTACTTC.

This clonotype was detected only a few times. The rearrangement joins TRBV9 to TRBJ1-2; D gene ambiguous. Germline CDR1 SGDLS, CDR2 YYNGEE. This CDR3 has 15 residues. Deletions cut 0 bases from V and 0 bases from J, with 9 bases between. The CDR3 loop is CASSVDAAANYGYTF. The CDR3, as DNA: TGTGCCAGCAGCGTAGATGCGGCTGCTAACTATGGCTACACCTTC.

Turning to this clonotype: Because it lacks the conserved phenylalanine or tryptophan at the end, this CDR3 is likely a read error. The chain couples TRBV7-2 to TRBJ2-1; D is undetermined. Germline V lookup: CDR1 SGHTA, CDR2 FQGNSA. The CDR3 totals 15 residues. The CDR3, as DNA: TGTGCCGGCAGCTTACAGAAATTCTCCTACAATGAGCAGTTCTCC. Its protein is CAGSLQKFSYNEQFS.

This clonotype was detected only a few times. The V gene is TRBV6-6, the J gene TRBJ2-1; 8 bases align to TRBD1. Germline V gene lookup returns CDR1 MNHNY and CDR2 SVGAGI (reference sequence). V was clipped by 8 bases and J by 6 bases; unmatched bases: 3. CDR3 length equals 12 residues. CDR3 nucleotide sequence: TGTGCCAGCGACACAGGGGGCAATGAGCAGTTCTTC. Protein product: CASDTGGNEQFF.

This clonotype was recorded a few times. J is TRBJ2-1 and V is TRBV15; D tentatively reads TRBD1 or TRBD2 (6 bases each). The V gene's germline CDR1 is LNHNV and CDR2 YYDKDF (reference sequence). V lost 6 bases, J lost 8 bases, and 14 bases lay in between. The CDR3 contains 13 residues. CDR3 protein: CATRGAGTDEQFF. DNA of the CDR3: TGTGCCACCAGGGGGGCCGGGACTGATGAGCAGTTCTTC. The full variable domain, completed using reference TRBV15 and TRBJ2-1, is DAMVIQNPRYQVTQFGKPVTLSCSQTLNHNVMYWYQQKSSQAPKLLFHYYDKDFNNEADTPDNFQSRRPNTSFCFLDIRSPGLGDTAMYLCATRGAGTDEQFFGPGTRLTVL.

This clonotype was detected a few times. This chain connects TRBV9 to TRBJ1-4, with no clear D. Germline V gives CDR1 SGDLS, CDR2 YYNGEE. The CDR3 sequence is 13 residues long. V lost 0 bases to trimming and J lost 8 bases, with 8 bases between them. The CDR3 loop is CASSVVHGEKLFF. CDR3 DNA: TGTGCCAGCAGCGTAGTACACGGCGAAAAACTGTTTTTT.

The chain employs TRBV6-2 or TRBV6-3 and TRBJ2-5; D gene uncertain. The J call may be incorrect, as the DNA end agrees better with TRBJ2-1. Germline V lookup: CDR1 MNHEY, CDR2 SVGEGT. The CDR3 spans 12 residues. This chain's CDR3 is CASSYGIDEQFF. As DNA, the CDR3 is TGTGCCAGCAGTTACGGTATCGATGAGCAGTTCTTC.

CDR3 DNA: TGTGCCAGCAGTCCTCGACAGGGAGGCAAAAACATTCAGTACTTC. Residues: CASSPRQGGKNIQYF. This chain connects TRBV28 to TRBJ2-4; TRBD1 is a possible D gene (7 bases). CDR3 length equals 15 residues. V was trimmed by 5 bases and J by 3 bases, leaving 14 bases between them. Germline-derived CDR1 and CDR2 are MDHEN and SYDVKM.

This clonotype was seen a few times. The gene calls are TRBV12-5 and TRBJ2-1; the match to TRBD2 covers 8 bases. V dropped 7 bases and J dropped 6; count of bases not matched to a gene: 14. The CDR3 consists of 16 residues. Germline V lookup: CDR1 LGHNT, CDR2 FRNRAP. CDR3 protein: CASDSGGRTIFNEQFF. The CDR3 DNA reads TGTGCTAGTGACTCGGGGGGGAGAACCATCTTCAATGAGCAGTTCTTC.

The chain recombines TRBV12-3 or TRBV12-4 with TRBJ1-1; 7 bases are shared with TRBD1. V lost 6 bases to trimming and J lost 8 bases; unmatched junction nucleotides: 15. The CDR3 spans 15 residues. The CDR3 region has the DNA TGTGCCAGCAGCGAGCGCTACAGGGGAGATTCCGAAGCTTTCTTT. Its translation: CASSERYRGDSEAFF.

This chain joins TRBV12-3 or TRBV12-4 and TRBJ2-7, with TRBD1 identical over 7 bases. CDR3 length equals 12 residues. V dropped 6 bases and J dropped 2; count of bases not matched to a gene: 1. DNA of the CDR3: TGTGCCAGCAGGGACAGGACCTACGAGCAGTACTTC. Amino acids: CASRDRTYEQYF.

The table lists this clonotype with a few counts. The chain is built from TRBV25-1 and TRBJ2-1; weak D call: TRBD2 (6 bases). Germline CDR1 and CDR2: MGHDK and SYGVNS. This CDR3 region has 14 residues. Trimming left V 3 bases short and J 6 bases short, with 12 bases between. The CDR3 nucleotides are TGTGCCAGCAGTGATAAGCGGGTGGTCAATGAGCAGTTCTTC. Protein sequence: CASSDKRVVNEQFF.

This sequence joins TRBV7-3 and TRBJ2-5, with 8 bases aligning to TRBD1. The last part of the DNA fits TRBJ2-1 better; the J call may be wrong. Germline-derived CDR1 and CDR2 are SGHTA and FQGTGA. CDR3 length equals 13 residues. This CDR3 is CASSRQGKNEQFF. In DNA form, the CDR3 reads TGTGCCAGCAGCCGACAGGGGAAGAATGAGCAGTTCTTC.

The chain is built from TRBV15 and TRBJ2-1, with D perhaps matching TRBD1 or TRBD2 (5 bases each). V was cut by 0 bases and J by 9 bases, with 18 bases left in between. This CDR3 has 16 amino acids. CDR1 and CDR2 from the germline V gene are LNHNV and YYDKDF (reference sequence). For the CDR3, the DNA is TGTGCCACCAGCAGAGATGCAGGGATTAGTGGGGGTGAGCAGTTCTTC. Encoded protein: CATSRDAGISGGEQFF.

The V gene is TRBV3-1, the J gene TRBJ1-2, with a tentative D call TRBD1 (5 bases). This CDR3 comprises 14 residues. From germline, CDR1 is LGHDT and CDR2 YNNKEL (reference sequence). V was trimmed by 3 bases and J by 6 bases, leaving 14 bases between them. The CDR3 bases are TGTGCCAGCAGCCATAGGACAACCCTTAATGGCTACACCTTC. Protein sequence: CASSHRTTLNGYTF.

The rearrangement links TRBV5-6 to TRBJ2-7, with 7 nucleotides matching TRBD1. This CDR3 contains 14 residues. The germline V gene encodes CDR1 SGHDT and CDR2 YYEEEE. Losses at the gene ends were 4 bases for V and 3 bases for J; bases not matched to a gene: 7. DNA for the CDR3: TGTGCCAGCAGCGCTACAGGGGACCGCTACGAGCAGTACTTC. This translates into CASSATGDRYEQYF.

V and J are TRBV4-1 and TRBJ1-4; 9 bases match TRBD1. CDR3 size: 15 residues. Germline loops: CDR1 MGHRA, CDR2 YSYEKL. V gave up 5 bases and J gave up 5 bases; unmatched junction bases: 6. The CDR3 DNA follows: TGCGCCAGCAGCGTCCCGGGACAGGGAAATGAAAAACTGTTTTTT. Translation: CASSVPGQGNEKLFF.

This clonotype was counted a few times. The J gene is TRBJ2-2, the V gene TRBV28; D is unclear. CDR1 and CDR2 from the germline V gene are MDHEN and SYDVKM. Trimming stripped 6 bases from V and 0 bases from J, with 5 bases between. This CDR3 contains 13 residues. The chain's CDR3 is CASRLPNTGELFF. CDR3 nucleotides: TGTGCCAGCAGGCTACCGAACACCGGGGAGCTGTTTTTT.

The chain is built from TRBV12-3 or TRBV12-4 and TRBJ2-3; possibly TRBD1 or TRBD2 for D (5 bases each). The CDR3 covers 12 residues. V shed 3 bases and J shed 8 bases, with 9 bases lying between them. The CDR3 spells CASSLARGTQYF. For the CDR3, the DNA is TGTGCCAGCAGTTTGGCGAGGGGTACGCAGTATTTT.

The V and J genes are TRBV7-9 and TRBJ2-1; TRBD2 matches at 7 bases. In germline, CDR1 is SEHNR, CDR2 FQNEAQ (reference sequence). There are 15 residues in the CDR3. V was pared by 5 bases and J by 7 bases, with 11 bases of the junction left unmatched. The CDR3 DNA reads as TGTGCCAGCAGCACGCAACTAGCGCAGAGGAATGAGCAGTTCTTC. Its protein product is CASSTQLAQRNEQFF.

This clonotype was observed a handful of times. The DNA of the CDR3 is TGCAGTGCCACTATAGGCGCTATAGCCAAAAACATTCAGTACTTC. It codes for CSATIGAIAKNIQYF. The V and J genes are TRBV20-1 and TRBJ2-4; D gene unclear. The germline V gene encodes CDR1 DFQATT and CDR2 SNEGSKA (reference sequence). CDR3 length: 15 amino acids. With 6 bases removed from V and 0 bases from J, the gap between germline ends came to 15 bases.

In nucleotides, the CDR3 is TGCAGCGTTGGGGACGGTGCTGGAAACACCATATATTTT. This gives the protein CSVGDGAGNTIYF. This chain connects TRBV29-1 to TRBJ1-3, with a tentative D call TRBD1 (5 bases). The CDR3 length is 13 residues. V shed 4 bases and J shed 2 bases, with 9 bases lying between them. Germline V gene lookup returns CDR1 SQVTM and CDR2 ANQGSEA.

This clonotype was observed many times. The chain has TRBV5-5 and TRBJ2-1; 7 nucleotides align to TRBD2. Germline loops: CDR1 SGHKS, CDR2 YYEKEE (reference sequence). The V gene end was trimmed by 3 bases and the J gene end by 4 bases; junction bases not matched to a gene: 7. The CDR3 length is 15 residues. CDR3 DNA: TGTGCCAGCAGCTACCTGGGCGGGGGATACAATGAGCAGTTCTTC. It translates to CASSYLGGGYNEQFF.

This clonotype has a handful of counts. The J gene is TRBJ2-5, the V gene TRBV7-8; D uncertain. Judging by the DNA end, TRBJ2-1 fits better; the J call may be wrong. Germline V gene data show CDR1 as SGHVS and CDR2 as FQNEAQ. The CDR3 sequence is 14 residues long. The CDR3 sequence: CASSFLAGRTEQFF. Here the CDR3 DNA reads TGTGCCAGCAGCTTCCTCGCTGGGCGGACCGAGCAGTTCTTC.

This clonotype was counted only a few times. CDR3 bases: TGTGCCAGCAGTTCCGGGACTAGCGAGGAGCAGTTCTTC. Encoded protein: CASSSGTSEEQFF. The chain carries TRBV28 and TRBJ2-5; TRBD2 matches 10 bases. The DNA end is more similar to TRBJ2-1, so the J call may be wrong. The CDR3 runs to 13 residues. In germline, CDR1 is MDHEN, CDR2 SYDVKM.

The V call is TRBV10-3, the J call TRBJ2-7, with no clear D. Trimming took 8 bases from V and 3 from J, leaving 17 bases between them. This CDR3 comprises 14 residues. Germline CDR1 ENHRY, CDR2 SYGVKD. CDR3 sequence (DNA): TGTGCCATCGGTGCCAGAGGACCGGGCTACGAGCAGTACTTC. Residues: CAIGARGPGYEQYF.

Comment on this clonotype: A read error may produce the germline difference seen at one junction end. This rearrangement joins TRBV10-3 to TRBJ2-5; 7 bases match TRBD2. CDR1 is ENHRY, CDR2 SYGVKD, per germline. The CDR3 contains 15 residues. CDR3 sequence: CAISALGGTTGTRYF. CDR3 DNA: TGTGCCATCAGCGCACTCGGGGGGACGACTGGGACCCGGTACTTC.

The sample holds a few counts of this clonotype. The chain recombines TRBV5-1 with TRBJ1-4, with 9 bases matching TRBD1. The CDR3 sequence is 15 residues long. Trimming took 4 bases from V and 8 from J; bases not matched to a gene: 9. The germline CDR1 and CDR2 sequences are SGHRS and YFSETQ. The DNA of the CDR3 is TGCGCCAGCAGCCAACCGGGACAGGGATCGGAAAAACTGTTTTTT. Its translation: CASSQPGQGSEKLFF.

CDR3 loop: CASGKEDGNTGELFF. The CDR3 DNA is TGCGCCAGCGGGAAAGAGGACGGGAACACCGGGGAGCTGTTTTTT. The V gene is TRBV5-1, the J gene TRBJ2-2; D unclear. The ends were cut back, 7 bases at V and 1 base at J, with 14 bases in the middle. Germline V gives CDR1 SGHRS, CDR2 YFSETQ. This CDR3 has 15 residues.